The entry below gives a single T cell receptor beta chain sequence along with its context. The antigen remains undetermined. The PCR employed 60 Vbeta primers together with 13 Jbeta primers. Repertoires were generated with immunoSEQ multiplex PCR, while TCRdb's copy carries only in-frame clones and drops some. The table has tens of thousands of clones, 70% to 90% seen once. The sample is drawn from a study of cytomegalovirus exposure and HLA in healthy donors. The CDR3 sequence is 14 residues long. Germline CDR1 MNHNS, CDR2 SASEGT. V dropped 2 bases and J dropped 7 bases, with 14 bases sitting between them. Broader study findings: Associated with cytomegalovirus, according to the listing, were 150 to 200 TCR beta chains. Follow-up analysis later connected one missense variant in DCLRE1C with trimming of TCR beta V- and J-genes. Being productive about 87% or about 30% of the time was typical of most TCR beta V segments in an earlier analysis.

The genes are TRBV6-1 and TRBJ1-2, with a tentative D call TRBD1 (6 bases). This clonotype was obtained from a woman in her twenties or thirties in good health and CMV-seronegative. Sequenced: PBMCs. The CDR3 protein is CASSETGRGSGYTF. CDR3 nucleotides: TGTGCCAGCAGTGAAACGGGCAGGGGTTCTGGCTACACCTTC.